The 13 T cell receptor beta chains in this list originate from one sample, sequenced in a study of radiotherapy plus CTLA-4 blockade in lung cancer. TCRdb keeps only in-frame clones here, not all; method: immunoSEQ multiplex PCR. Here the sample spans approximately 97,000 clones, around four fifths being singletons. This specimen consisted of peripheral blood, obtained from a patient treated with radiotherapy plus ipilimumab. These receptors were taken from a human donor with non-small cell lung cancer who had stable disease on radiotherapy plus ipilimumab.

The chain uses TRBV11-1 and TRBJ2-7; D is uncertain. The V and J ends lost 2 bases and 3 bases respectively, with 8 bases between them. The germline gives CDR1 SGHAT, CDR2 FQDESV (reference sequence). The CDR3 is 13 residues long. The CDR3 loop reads CASSLPPGYEQYF. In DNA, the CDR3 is TGTGCCAGCAGCTTACCCCCAGGCTACGAGCAGTACTTC. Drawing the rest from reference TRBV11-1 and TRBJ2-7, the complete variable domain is EAEVAQSPRYKITEKSQAVAFWCDPISGHATLYWYRQILGQGPELLVQFQDESVVDDSQLPKDRFSAERLKGVDSTLKIQPAELGDSAMYLCASSLPPGYEQYFGPGTRLTVT.

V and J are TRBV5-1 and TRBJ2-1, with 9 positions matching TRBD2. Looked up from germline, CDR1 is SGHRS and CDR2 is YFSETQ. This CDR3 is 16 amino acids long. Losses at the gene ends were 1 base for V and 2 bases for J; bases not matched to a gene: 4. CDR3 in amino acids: CASSLQTSGPYNEQFF. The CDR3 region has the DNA TGCGCCAGCAGCTTGCAGACTAGCGGTCCCTACAATGAGCAGTTCTTC.

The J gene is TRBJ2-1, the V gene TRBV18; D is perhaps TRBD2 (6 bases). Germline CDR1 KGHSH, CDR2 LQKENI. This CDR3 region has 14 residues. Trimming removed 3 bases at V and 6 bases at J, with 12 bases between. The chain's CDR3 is CASSPSGLLNEQFF. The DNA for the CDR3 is TGTGCCAGCTCACCTAGCGGCCTCCTCAATGAGCAGTTCTTC.

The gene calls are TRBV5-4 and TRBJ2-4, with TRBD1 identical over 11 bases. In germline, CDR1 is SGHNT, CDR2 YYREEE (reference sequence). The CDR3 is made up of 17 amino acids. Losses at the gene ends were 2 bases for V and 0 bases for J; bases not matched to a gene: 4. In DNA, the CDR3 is TGTGCCAGCAGCTTAGGACAGGGGGCGGAAGCCAAAAACATTCAGTACTTC. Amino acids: CASSLGQGAEAKNIQYF.

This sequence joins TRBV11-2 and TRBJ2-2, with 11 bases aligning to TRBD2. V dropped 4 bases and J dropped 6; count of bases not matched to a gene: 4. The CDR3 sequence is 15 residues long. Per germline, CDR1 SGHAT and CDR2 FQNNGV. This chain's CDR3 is CASSSGTSGAGELFF. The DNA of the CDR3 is TGTGCCAGCAGCTCTGGGACTAGCGGCGCCGGGGAGCTGTTTTTT.

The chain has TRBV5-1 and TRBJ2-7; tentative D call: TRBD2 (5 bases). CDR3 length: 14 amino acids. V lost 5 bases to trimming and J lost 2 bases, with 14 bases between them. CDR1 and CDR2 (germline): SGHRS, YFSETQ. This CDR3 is CASSKRVTTYEQYF. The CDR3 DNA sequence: TGCGCCAGCAGTAAGAGGGTTACTACCTACGAGCAGTACTTC.

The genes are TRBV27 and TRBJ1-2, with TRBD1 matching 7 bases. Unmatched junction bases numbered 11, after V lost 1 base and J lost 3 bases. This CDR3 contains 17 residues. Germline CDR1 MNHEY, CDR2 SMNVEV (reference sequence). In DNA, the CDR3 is TGTGCCAGCAGTTTATATGTCCGAGGGGGCGGCTACTATGGCTACACCTTC. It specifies CASSLYVRGGGYYGYTF.

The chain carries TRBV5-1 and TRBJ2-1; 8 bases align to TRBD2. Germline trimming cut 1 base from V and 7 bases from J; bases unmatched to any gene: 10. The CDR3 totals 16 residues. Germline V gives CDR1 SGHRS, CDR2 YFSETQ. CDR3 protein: CASSLSQGGRFNEQFF. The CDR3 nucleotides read TGCGCCAGCAGCTTGAGTCAGGGCGGGAGGTTTAATGAGCAGTTCTTC. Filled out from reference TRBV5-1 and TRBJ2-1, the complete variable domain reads KAGVTQTPRYLIKTRGQQVTLSCSPISGHRSVSWYQQTPGQGLQFLFEYFSETQRNKGNFPGRFSGRQFSNSRSEMNVSTLELGDSALYLCASSLSQGGRFNEQFFGPGTRLTVL.

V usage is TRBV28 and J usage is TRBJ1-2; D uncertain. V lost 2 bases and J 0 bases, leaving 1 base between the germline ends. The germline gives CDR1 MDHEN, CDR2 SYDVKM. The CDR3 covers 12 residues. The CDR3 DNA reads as TGTGCCAGCAGTTTAGCTAACTATGGCTACACCTTC. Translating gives CASSLANYGYTF.

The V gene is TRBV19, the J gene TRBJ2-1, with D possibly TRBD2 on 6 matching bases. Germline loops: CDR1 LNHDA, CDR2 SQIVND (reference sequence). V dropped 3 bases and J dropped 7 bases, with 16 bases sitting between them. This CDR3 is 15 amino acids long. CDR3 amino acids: CASSIGDSYGNEQFF. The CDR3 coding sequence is TGTGCCAGTAGTATTGGGGACTCCTATGGGAATGAGCAGTTCTTC. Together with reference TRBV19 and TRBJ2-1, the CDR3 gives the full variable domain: DGGITQSPKYLFRKEGQNVTLSCEQNLNHDAMYWYRQDPGQGLRLIYYSQIVNDFQKGDIAEGYSVSREKKESFPLTVTSAQKNPTAFYLCASSIGDSYGNEQFFGPGTRLTVL.

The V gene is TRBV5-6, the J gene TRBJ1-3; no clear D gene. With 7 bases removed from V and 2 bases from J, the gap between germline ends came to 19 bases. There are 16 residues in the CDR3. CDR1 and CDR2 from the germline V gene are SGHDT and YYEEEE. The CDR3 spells CASAHRNRIAGNTIYF. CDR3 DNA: TGTGCCAGCGCTCACCGTAACAGAATTGCTGGAAACACCATATATTTT.

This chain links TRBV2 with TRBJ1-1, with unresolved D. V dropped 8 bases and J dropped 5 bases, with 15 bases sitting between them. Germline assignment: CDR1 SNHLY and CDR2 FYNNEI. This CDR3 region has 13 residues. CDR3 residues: CASDLIGGTEAFF. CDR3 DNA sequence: TGTGCCAGCGACCTGATTGGCGGGACTGAAGCTTTCTTT.

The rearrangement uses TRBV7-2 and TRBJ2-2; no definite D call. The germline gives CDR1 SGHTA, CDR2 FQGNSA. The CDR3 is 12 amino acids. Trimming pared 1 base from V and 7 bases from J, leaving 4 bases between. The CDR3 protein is CASSLEIGELFF. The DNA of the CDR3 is TGTGCCAGCAGCTTAGAGATCGGGGAGCTGTTTTTT.